Below, 11 T cell receptor beta chains from the same sample are listed, as sequenced in a study of beta chain features in type 1 diabetes. Overall study findings and caveats: Type 1 diabetes patients showed a moderate but significant shortening of TCRB CDR3s in all four CD4+ subsets.

Antigens of these TCRs are unknown. As every portion of the isolated RNA was reverse transcribed, the sequencing read expressed TCRB transcripts. Assay: immunoSEQ multiplex PCR; the TCRdb copy retains only in-frame clones and omits some. The repertoire holds 550,000 to 850,000 clones, with over 10% as singletons. Material for sequencing was naive CD4+ T cells from blood. These receptors all stem from a man aged 18 to 29 with type 1 diabetes.

The gene calls are TRBV19 and TRBJ1-1, with TRBD1 matching over 9 bases. The CDR3 extends over 14 amino acids. The V segment lost 6 bases and the J segment 2 bases; nucleotides outside the gene matches: 4. From germline, CDR1 is LNHDA and CDR2 SQIVND (reference sequence). Here the CDR3 reads CASRPTGGNTEAFF. CDR3 coding DNA: TGTGCCAGTAGACCTACAGGGGGCAACACTGAAGCTTTCTTT.

This clone was detected a few times. V usage is TRBV10-3 and J usage is TRBJ2-3; D might be TRBD2 (6 bases). In germline, CDR1 is ENHRY, CDR2 SYGVKD. The CDR3 spans 14 residues. Trimming left V 10 bases short and J 0 bases short, with 14 bases between. The CDR3 nucleotides read TGTGCCACCCAACCGGGAGCAAGCACAGATACGCAGTATTTT. It specifies CATQPGASTDTQYF.

V is TRBV5-5 and J is TRBJ1-5, with no clear D. This CDR3 has 12 amino acids. CDR1 is SGHKS, CDR2 YYEKEE, per germline (reference sequence). The ends were cut back, 0 bases at V and 8 bases at J, with 6 bases in the middle. The CDR3 nucleotides are TGTGCCAGCAGCTTGGAGAGGGAGCCCCAGCATTTT. It translates to CASSLEREPQHF.

This chain uses TRBV10-3 with TRBJ2-3; D is uncertain. Trimming pared 3 bases from V and 6 bases from J, leaving 16 bases between. The length of the CDR3 is 15 residues. The V gene's germline CDR1 is ENHRY and CDR2 SYGVKD. CDR3 sequence: CAISESGPPVDTQYF. In DNA, the CDR3 is TGTGCCATCAGTGAATCAGGACCCCCGGTGGATACGCAGTATTTT.

This clone occurred a few times. This sequence joins TRBV5-1 and TRBJ2-3; tentative D call: TRBD2 (5 bases). CDR1 SGHRS and CDR2 YFSETQ come from the germline V gene. The CDR3 is 15 residues long. With 1 base removed from V and 2 bases from J, the gap between germline ends came to 11 bases. In DNA form, the CDR3 reads TGCGCCAGCAGCTTGAGCGGCATTAACACAGATACGCAGTATTTT. This sequence encodes CASSLSGINTDTQYF.

This clone appeared a few times. V and J are TRBV7-9 and TRBJ1-5, with TRBD1 identical over 7 bases. This CDR3 is 15 amino acids long. CDR1 and CDR2 from the germline V gene are SEHNR and FQNEAQ (reference sequence). V lost 4 bases to trimming and J lost 2 bases; unmatched junction nucleotides: 5. Here the CDR3 DNA reads TGTGCCAGCAGCTCAAGGGGGCAGGGCAATCAGCCCCAGCATTTT. Its protein product is CASSSRGQGNQPQHF.

This clone appeared a few times. This rearrangement joins TRBV9 to TRBJ1-2, with TRBD1 identical over 8 bases. The V gene end was trimmed by 1 base and the J gene end by 2 bases; junction bases not matched to a gene: 4. In germline, CDR1 is SGDLS, CDR2 YYNGEE. The CDR3 runs 15 residues. This CDR3 reads CASSVTGTGNYGYTF. The DNA of the CDR3 is TGTGCCAGCAGCGTAACCGGGACAGGAAACTATGGCTACACCTTC.

The chain links TRBV25-1 to TRBJ2-7, with 8 positions matching TRBD1. CDR3 length equals 13 residues. Trimming took 5 bases from V and 3 from J; bases not matched to a gene: 3. Looked up from germline, CDR1 is MGHDK and CDR2 is SYGVNS. CDR3 sequence reads: CASSPGQVYEQYF. CDR3 bases: TGTGCCAGCAGTCCGGGACAGGTCTACGAGCAGTACTTC.

This clone was seen only a few times. CDR3 bases: TGTGCCATCAGTGAGACCACTTTGAGAGAGACCCAGTACTTC. Amino acids: CAISETTLRETQYF. The chain joins TRBV10-3 to TRBJ2-5; unclear D gene. In germline, CDR1 is ENHRY, CDR2 SYGVKD. With 2 bases removed from V and 4 bases from J, the gap between germline ends came to 11 bases. The CDR3 consists of 14 residues.

This clone came up a few times. In the same sample, other DNA sequences code for this CDR3. The genes are TRBV2 and TRBJ2-7; D not certain. The length of the CDR3 is 13 residues. Trimming cost V 1 base and J 2 bases, with 6 bases left between them. CDR1 SNHLY and CDR2 FYNNEI come from the germline V gene. Here the CDR3 DNA reads TGTGCCAGCAGTGAAGAGGTAACCTACGAGCAGTACTTC. Amino acid sequence: CASSEEVTYEQYF.

This chain links TRBV7-2 with TRBJ2-7, with 10 bases fitting TRBD2. Germline V gene data show CDR1 as SGHTA and CDR2 as FQGNSA. The J segment lost 1 base and the V segment lost 0 bases, leaving 0 bases of the junction unmatched. The CDR3 covers 15 residues. The CDR3 DNA reads as TGTGCCAGCAGCTTAGCTAGCGGGGGGTCCTACGAGCAGTACTTC. It yields the protein CASSLASGGSYEQYF.